This TCR beta chain was identified during a study of cytomegalovirus exposure and HLA in healthy donors. Germline CDR1 MNHNY, CDR2 SVGAGI (reference sequence). Trimming took 2 bases from V and 4 from J; bases not matched to a gene: 2. This CDR3 is 14 amino acids long. PCR amplification relied on 60 Vbeta primers (plus 13 Jbeta primers). Sequenced by immunoSEQ multiplex PCR; TCRdb stores in-frame clones only, minus some. The sample records fewer than 150,000 clones, 78% being singletons. The sample was PBMCs. This receptor was taken from a male donor in good health and CMV-seronegative. V is TRBV6-6 and J is TRBJ2-3, with 8 bases matching TRBD2. CDR3 DNA sequence: TGTGCCAGCAGTTACCGGGGGGGCGCAGATACGCAGTATTTT. Its translation is CASSYRGGADTQYF.